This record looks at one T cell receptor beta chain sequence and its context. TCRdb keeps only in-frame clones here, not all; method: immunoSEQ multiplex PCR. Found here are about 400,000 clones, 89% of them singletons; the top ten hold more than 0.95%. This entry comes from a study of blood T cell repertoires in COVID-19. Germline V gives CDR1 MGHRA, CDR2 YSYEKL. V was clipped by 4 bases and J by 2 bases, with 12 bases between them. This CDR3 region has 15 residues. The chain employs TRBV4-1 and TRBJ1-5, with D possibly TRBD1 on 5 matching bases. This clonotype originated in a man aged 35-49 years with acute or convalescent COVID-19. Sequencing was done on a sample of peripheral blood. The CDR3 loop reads CASSLRVVGNQPQHF. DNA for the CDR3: TGCGCCAGCAGCCTCAGGGTGGTTGGCAATCAGCCCCAGCATTTT.